These 25 T cell receptor beta chains were sequenced from one sample in a study of blood T cell repertoires in COVID-19. Method: immunoSEQ multiplex PCR; TCRdb's copy keeps in-frame clones and lacks some. The sample contains roughly 74,000 clones, around 89% of which appear only once. Sample: PBMCs or T cells enriched from blood (not recorded which). These receptors were taken from a woman aged 50 to 65 with acute COVID-19.

This chain joins TRBV30 and TRBJ2-7, with 7 bases lining up with TRBD1. Looked up from germline, CDR1 is GTSNPN and CDR2 is SVGIG (reference sequence). The CDR3 has 12 residues. The J segment lost 4 bases and the V segment lost 5 bases, leaving 5 bases of the junction unmatched. In DNA form, the CDR3 reads TGTGCCTGGGACAGGGTGGGGTACGAGCAGTACTTC. Translated, it gives CAWDRVGYEQYF.

This sequence joins TRBV5-4 and TRBJ2-5; maybe TRBD2 (5 bases). Trimming stripped 4 bases from V and 4 bases from J, with 11 bases between. The CDR3 runs 13 residues. Germline V gives CDR1 SGHNT, CDR2 YYREEE (reference sequence). CDR3 protein: CASSTLGVETQYF. CDR3 bases: TGTGCCAGCAGCACACTCGGGGTAGAGACCCAGTACTTC.

This chain uses TRBV28 with TRBJ1-1; 8 bases agree with TRBD1. J was trimmed by 2 bases and V by 11 bases; bases with no gene match: 7. The CDR3 has 13 amino acids. Germline V lookup: CDR1 MDHEN, CDR2 SYDVKM. In DNA, the CDR3 is TGTGCCGGCGGACAGGGCCGCAACACTGAAGCTTTCTTT. This codes for CAGGQGRNTEAFF.

The chain joins TRBV19 to TRBJ1-5; D is possibly TRBD1 (6 bases). The CDR3 consists of 13 residues. Germline-derived CDR1 and CDR2 are LNHDA and SQIVND (reference sequence). V was cut by 9 bases and J by 5 bases, with 14 bases left in between. The CDR3 here is CASAKQGDQPQHF. As DNA, the CDR3 is TGTGCCAGCGCTAAACAGGGTGATCAGCCCCAGCATTTT.

The V call is TRBV2, the J call TRBJ2-3, with D perhaps matching TRBD1 (6 bases). This CDR3 spans 14 amino acids. Trimming took off 4 bases at V and 3 bases at J, with 11 bases between the two ends. The V gene's germline CDR1 is SNHLY and CDR2 FYNNEI. CDR3 in amino acids: CASSVGGGTDTQYF. DNA of the CDR3: TGTGCCAGCAGTGTTGGGGGCGGAACAGATACGCAGTATTTT.

The rearrangement uses TRBV27 and TRBJ2-1; D gene unclear. The CDR3 runs to 13 residues. Deletions cut 5 bases from V and 4 bases from J, with 9 bases between. The germline CDR1 and CDR2 sequences are MNHEY and SMNVEV (reference sequence). CDR3 in amino acids: CASSPVRYNEQFF. DNA of the CDR3: TGTGCCAGCAGTCCCGTGAGGTACAATGAGCAGTTCTTC.

This clone has just a few counts. The rearrangement uses TRBV4-1 and TRBJ1-1; 7 nucleotides match TRBD1. Per germline, CDR1 MGHRA and CDR2 YSYEKL. The V segment lost 4 bases and the J segment 3 bases; nucleotides outside the gene matches: 5. CDR3 size: 14 residues. For the CDR3, the DNA is TGCGCCAGCAGCCCGACAGGGCTGTACACTGAAGCTTTCTTT. It is translated as CASSPTGLYTEAFF.

CDR3: CASSVDPYGAGLTDTQYF. CDR3 nucleotides: TGTGCCAGCAGCGTAGACCCTTATGGAGCGGGACTCACAGATACGCAGTATTTT. The V gene is TRBV9, the J gene TRBJ2-3; 7 bases map to TRBD2. The germline gives CDR1 SGDLS, CDR2 YYNGEE. CDR3 length equals 18 residues. V shed 0 bases, J shed 2 bases, and the junction held 12 bases outside the gene matches.

The chain carries TRBV29-1 and TRBJ1-4; no firm D call. Trimming removed 4 bases at V and 4 bases at J, with 13 bases between. CDR3 length equals 14 residues. From germline, CDR1 is SQVTM and CDR2 ANQGSEA. The CDR3 loop is CSVGGPSINEKLFF. The CDR3 DNA reads TGCAGCGTTGGAGGCCCTAGTATTAATGAAAAACTGTTTTTT.

The chain is built from TRBV4-2 and TRBJ1-4; 10 nucleotides agree with TRBD1. CDR1 and CDR2 from the germline V gene are LGHNA and YNFKEQ. The CDR3 sequence is 17 residues long. With 1 base clipped from V and 7 bases from J, the junction kept 9 bases outside the gene matches. The CDR3, as DNA: TGTGCCAGCAGCCAAGGTGGCGCGGGACAGGGGACTGAAAAACTGTTTTTT. It yields the protein CASSQGGAGQGTEKLFF.

This clone was counted only a few times. The chain has TRBV9 and TRBJ1-1; no clear D. Trimming left V 2 bases short and J 4 bases short, with 18 bases between. Germline loops: CDR1 SGDLS, CDR2 YYNGEE. The CDR3 has 16 residues. The CDR3 sequence is CASSVESGPKTTEAFF. The CDR3 coding sequence is TGTGCCAGCAGCGTTGAATCAGGTCCTAAGACCACTGAAGCTTTCTTT.

In its sample, this clone was seen once. The chain has TRBV28 and TRBJ1-2, with 9 bases matching TRBD1. This CDR3 comprises 13 residues. V was pared by 10 bases and J by 1 base, with 4 bases of the junction left unmatched. CDR1 is MDHEN, CDR2 SYDVKM, per germline. The CDR3 DNA reads as TGTGCCACCTTGACAGGGGGTAACTATGGCTACACCTTC. It codes for CATLTGGNYGYTF.

The rearrangement uses TRBV5-4 and TRBJ2-7, with 9 bases fitting TRBD2. The CDR3 is made up of 16 amino acids. CDR1 SGHNT and CDR2 YYREEE come from the germline V gene (reference sequence). V shed 0 bases, J shed 5 bases, and the junction held 9 bases outside the gene matches. Here the CDR3 reads CASSLDRSGRLNEQYF. CDR3 DNA sequence: TGTGCCAGCAGCTTGGATCGTAGCGGGAGACTCAACGAGCAGTACTTC.

V and J are TRBV4-2 and TRBJ2-2, with TRBD1 identical over 11 bases. J gave up 6 bases and V 6 bases, and 9 bases lay outside the gene matches. CDR1 and CDR2 (germline): LGHNA, YNFKEQ. The length of the CDR3 is 16 residues. CDR3 in DNA: TGTGCCAGCAGTCTCCGGACAGGGGGCGGCTCCGGGGAGCTGTTTTTT. It is translated as CASSLRTGGGSGELFF.

The V gene is TRBV14, the J gene TRBJ2-5; 11 bases line up with TRBD2. V was pared by 1 base and J by 4 bases, with 11 bases of the junction left unmatched. This CDR3 is built from 18 residues. Germline CDR1 is SGHDN and CDR2 is FVKESK. CDR3 DNA: TGTGCCAGCAGCCAAGGGAGAATAGCGGGAGGGTCCGGAGAGACCCAGTACTTC. It yields the protein CASSQGRIAGGSGETQYF.

This clone has only one observation. The CDR3 protein is CASSPPTSGRSDTQYF. The CDR3, as DNA: TGTGCCAGTAGTCCTCCGACTAGCGGGAGATCCGATACGCAGTATTTT. The chain is built from TRBV19 and TRBJ2-3, with 12 bases fitting TRBD2. This CDR3 region has 16 residues. In germline, CDR1 is LNHDA, CDR2 SQIVND (reference sequence). After removal of 5 bases from V and 6 bases from J, the junction contained 9 bases not matched to a gene.

This chain joins TRBV29-1 and TRBJ2-3, with 10 positions matching TRBD2. The CDR3 spans 15 residues. The junction had 3 bases not matched to a gene; V was cut back by 3 bases and J by 0 bases. Germline CDR1 and CDR2: SQVTM and ANQGSEA. CDR3 DNA: TGCAGCGTTGAGGCACTAGCGGGAAGCACAGATACGCAGTATTTT. As protein: CSVEALAGSTDTQYF.

The chain has TRBV4-1 and TRBJ2-2; TRBD2 matches at 9 bases. This CDR3 spans 16 amino acids. The germline CDR1 and CDR2 sequences are MGHRA and YSYEKL. The J segment lost 3 bases and the V segment lost 1 base, leaving 3 bases of the junction unmatched. The CDR3: CASSQVAGGDTGELFF. The CDR3 coding sequence is TGCGCCAGCAGCCAAGTCGCGGGAGGGGACACCGGGGAGCTGTTTTTT.

CDR3 nucleotides: TGCGCCAGCAGCTTGGGACAGGCTGACACTGAAGCTTTCTTT. Residues: CASSLGQADTEAFF. This chain links TRBV5-1 with TRBJ1-1; weak D call: TRBD1 (6 bases). Germline V CDR1 and CDR2: SGHRS, YFSETQ. The V end lost 0 bases, the J end lost 3 bases, and 9 bases lay between the germline ends. The CDR3 is 14 amino acids.

This clone was observed a single time. This chain connects TRBV18 to TRBJ1-1; unclear D gene. CDR1 and CDR2 (germline): KGHSH, LQKENI. This CDR3 is built from 14 residues. The CDR3 DNA sequence: TGTGCGACTCTTGCCGAGGGAGTGAACACTGAAGCTTTCTTT. The encoded protein is CATLAEGVNTEAFF.

V and J are TRBV11-2 and TRBJ2-7; D gene unclear. The CDR3 extends over 13 amino acids. CDR1 is SGHAT, CDR2 FQNNGV, per germline. Between the trimmed V and J ends, which lost 8 bases and 0 bases, there was a span of 11 bases. CDR3 region: CASSEPSSYEQYF. The CDR3 DNA sequence: TGTGCCAGCTCTGAACCGAGCTCCTACGAGCAGTACTTC.

The V gene is TRBV7-9, the J gene TRBJ1-2; TRBD1 is a possible D gene (6 bases). Trimming cost V 3 bases and J 6 bases, with 14 bases left between them. CDR3 size: 14 residues. The germline CDR1 and CDR2 sequences are SEHNR and FQNEAQ (reference sequence). The DNA for the CDR3 is TGTGCCAGCAGCTTTTCTAGGACAGACAATGGCTACACCTTC. Protein sequence: CASSFSRTDNGYTF.

The V gene is TRBV20-1, the J gene TRBJ1-4; 7 positions match TRBD1. Trimming removed 3 bases from V and 0 bases from J; junction bases left unmatched: 7. The germline V gene has CDR1 DFQATT and CDR2 SNEGSKA (reference sequence). The CDR3 spans 16 residues. CDR3 residues: CSASGDRESTNEKLFF. The CDR3 DNA reads as TGCAGTGCTAGTGGGGACAGAGAATCAACTAATGAAAAACTGTTTTTT.

The rearrangement links TRBV24-1 to TRBJ1-5, with a weak D call TRBD1 (6 bases). Germline lookup yields CDR1 KGHDR and CDR2 SFDVKD. CDR3 length: 14 amino acids. The V gene lost 5 bases and the J gene lost 4 bases, with 11 bases spanning the gap. The CDR3 bases are TGTGCCACCAGTGGGACAGAGGGGAATCAGCCCCAGCATTTT. Protein sequence: CATSGTEGNQPQHF.

Of note for this clone: Other nucleotide sequences in the sample specify the same CDR3. The chain recombines TRBV18 with TRBJ1-1, with D possibly TRBD1 on 5 matching bases. Germline CDR1 reads KGHSH; CDR2 reads LQKENI. The germline V and J ends were trimmed by 3 bases and 4 bases, with 15 bases remaining between them. This CDR3 is 15 amino acids long. CDR3 bases: TGTGCCAGCTCACCTAATGAAGGGGTCGGCACTGAAGCTTTCTTT. This codes for CASSPNEGVGTEAFF.